The clone carrying this TCR beta chain was recorded many times. The antigen remains undetermined. CDR1 and CDR2 (germline): MDHEN, SYDVKM. With 6 bases removed from V and 11 bases from J, the gap between germline ends came to 16 bases. This CDR3 region has 12 residues. These data originate in a study of metastatic and nonmetastatic thyroid tumors. Study background: Repertoires were compared across blood and tumor or nodule tissue from malignant and benign thyroid patients.

Study-level points and caveats: Compared with benign nodules, malignant thyroid tumors were reported to have significantly higher TCR beta diversity in both blood and tumor.

All patients were treatment-naive before thyroid surgery. How the authors handled the data: A classifier of distant metastasis in papillary thyroid cancer was built from CDR3 differences (across clinicopathological groups). Using MiXCR, TCRdb reanalyzed the PCR reads. TCRdb's processing, not the authors' own work, is the source of the V and J calls. The repertoire holds some 45,000 clones, with 16% as singletons. The rearrangement joins TRBV28 to TRBJ1-1; TRBD1 is a possible D gene (5 bases). This sequence was found in a female donor with papillary thyroid cancer or a benign thyroid nodule (not recorded which). Some clones in this sample may be carry-over from other donors' samples. Sequenced: blood. The CDR3 DNA sequence: TGTGCCAGCAGCCCCCTAGGACACCCGGCTTTCTTT. The encoded protein is CASSPLGHPAFF.